The source of this TCR beta chain is a study of cytomegalovirus exposure and HLA in healthy donors. Study overall: From about 200 million T cells, an earlier analysis saw approximately 120 million unique TCR beta sequences. Membership in the Caucasian-associated ancestry cluster was found for approximately 85% of 350 to 450 genotyped donors.

With regard to this clone: As yet, its antigen is unknown.

Germline loops: CDR1 MRHNA, CDR2 SNTAGT. V dropped 3 bases and J dropped 0 bases, with 10 bases sitting between them. The CDR3 is made up of 15 amino acids. Study-wide results and limits: The study flagged about 150 TCR beta chains as cytomegalovirus-associated. For TCR beta chains, V- and J-gene trimming was later linked to a missense DCLRE1C variant.

Vbeta (60) and Jbeta (13) primers were used in the PCR. Repertoires were generated with immunoSEQ multiplex PCR, while TCRdb's copy carries only in-frame clones and drops some. The table lists some 130,000 clones. The sequenced material came from PBMCs. The TCR originated in a woman aged 40 to 50 in good health and CMV-seropositive. The V call is TRBV6-4, the J call TRBJ2-3, with unresolved D. The DNA for the CDR3 is TGTGCCAGCAGTGAGAGGCATACTAGCACAGATACGCAGTATTTT. It translates to CASSERHTSTDTQYF.